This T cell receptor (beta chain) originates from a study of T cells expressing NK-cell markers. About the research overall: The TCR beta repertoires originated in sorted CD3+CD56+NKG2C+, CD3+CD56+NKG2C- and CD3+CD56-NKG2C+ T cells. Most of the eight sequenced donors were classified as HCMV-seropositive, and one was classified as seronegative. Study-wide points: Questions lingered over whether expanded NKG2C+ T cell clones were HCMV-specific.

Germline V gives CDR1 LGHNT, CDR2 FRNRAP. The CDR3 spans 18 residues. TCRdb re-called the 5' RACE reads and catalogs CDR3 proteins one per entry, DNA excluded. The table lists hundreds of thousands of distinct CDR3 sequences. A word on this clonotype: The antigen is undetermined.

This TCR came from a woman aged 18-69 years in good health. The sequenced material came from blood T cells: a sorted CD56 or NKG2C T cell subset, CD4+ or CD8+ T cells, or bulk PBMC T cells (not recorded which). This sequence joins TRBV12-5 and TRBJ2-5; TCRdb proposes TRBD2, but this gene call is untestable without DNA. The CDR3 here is CASGPPGLAGGPGETQYF. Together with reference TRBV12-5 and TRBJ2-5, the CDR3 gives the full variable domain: DARVTQTPRHKVTEMGQEVTMRCQPILGHNTVFWYRQTMMQGLELLAYFRNRAPLDDSGMPKDRFSAEMPDATLATLKIQPSEPRDSAVYFCASGPPGLAGGPGETQYFGPGTRLLVL.